This entry features one T cell receptor (beta chain) sequence. What it binds is unknown. The record originates from a study of spatial heterogeneity in lung cancer. In the study overall: Where available, sequencing covered follow-up PBMC samples, taken at a median of roughly 22 months after resection. Regarding the study as a whole: Detection of ubiquitous tumor TCRs in blood was higher at resection than follow-up.

On each TCR cDNA molecule, a unique molecular identifier was present. One entry per CDR3 protein results from TCRdb running MiXCR on the 5' RACE reads. Among 40,000 to 50,000 distinct CDR3 sequences listed, roughly a tenth were seen once. The CDR3 covers 15 residues. Germline V gene data show CDR1 as LNHDA and CDR2 as SQIVND (reference sequence). The ends were cut back, 3 bases at V and 4 bases at J, with 13 bases in the middle. As to time point: blood at routine non-recurrence follow-up after resection. The rearrangement joins TRBV19 to TRBJ2-1, with D possibly TRBD1 on 6 matching bases. The source was PBMCs, collected at follow-up. This TCR was sampled from a female donor with early-stage non-small cell lung cancer. DNA of the CDR3: TGTGCCAGTAGTATCGAGGGGGAACGATACAATGAGCAGTTCTTC. It translates to CASSIEGERYNEQFF. The variable domain in full, completed from reference TRBV19 and TRBJ2-1, reads DGGITQSPKYLFRKEGQNVTLSCEQNLNHDAMYWYRQDPGQGLRLIYYSQIVNDFQKGDIAEGYSVSREKKESFPLTVTSAQKNPTAFYLCASSIEGERYNEQFFGPGTRLTVL.